Each of the 16 T cell receptor beta chains below was sequenced from the same sample in a study of shared clonotypes between healthy human individuals. Some clones are missing from TCRdb's copy, which holds only in-frame ones; the method was immunoSEQ multiplex PCR. Among about 2 million clones listed, over 85% were seen once. Positively selected for CCR7, the CD45RO-negative cells used as naive CD8 cells excluded terminally differentiated effector memory CD45RA+ cells. Sequenced sample: naive CD8+ T cells sorted from blood. The receptors stem from a man between 18 and 35 years old in good health.

The chain joins TRBV5-5 to TRBJ2-7; no definite D call. Trimming removed 4 bases from V and 1 base from J, with 15 bases in between. The CDR3 totals 15 residues. CDR1 and CDR2 from the germline V gene are SGHKS and YYEKEE (reference sequence). DNA for the CDR3: TGTGCCAGCAGCCCGACCCTCGGACGGTCCTACGAGCAGTACTTC. Translation: CASSPTLGRSYEQYF.

The gene calls are TRBV14 and TRBJ1-5; TRBD1 matches 9 bases. V shed 0 bases and J 4 bases; nucleotides not matched to a gene: 10. This CDR3 has 18 residues. CDR1 is SGHDN, CDR2 FVKESK, per germline. CDR3 DNA sequence: TGTGCCAGCAGCCAAGAAACCCCGGACAGGGGAAGAAATCAGCCCCAGCATTTT. Amino acids: CASSQETPDRGRNQPQHF.

As regards this clone: One end of the junction varies from germline; a read error may be responsible. The gene calls are TRBV10-1 and TRBJ2-3; a weak D match, TRBD2 (6 bases). The germline V gene has CDR1 WNHNN and CDR2 SYGVQD (reference sequence). This CDR3 comprises 15 residues. Here the CDR3 DNA reads TGCGCCAGCAGTGAGTCGAAGGGGAGACTAGATAGGCAGTATTTT. It codes for CASSESKGRLDRQYF.

V gene TRBV18 combines with J gene TRBJ2-7; TRBD2 is a possible D gene (6 bases). This CDR3 is built from 14 residues. Looked up from germline, CDR1 is KGHSH and CDR2 is LQKENI. V lost 6 bases to trimming and J lost 7 bases, with 19 bases between them. In DNA, the CDR3 is TGTGCCAGCTCCGCCCCCGGGAGAGGCCTGGAGCAGTACTTC. Its protein product is CASSAPGRGLEQYF.

This chain uses TRBV28 with TRBJ1-2; D ambiguous. The V gene's germline CDR1 is MDHEN and CDR2 SYDVKM. Deletions cut 1 base from V and 1 base from J, with 7 bases between. This CDR3 has 14 residues. DNA for the CDR3: TGTGCCAGCAGTTTATTGGTCCATAACTATGGCTACACCTTC. Translation gives CASSLLVHNYGYTF.

This clone was seen only once. The chain couples TRBV7-2 to TRBJ2-7; D possibly corresponds to TRBD1 (6 bases). The CDR3 is 15 residues long. CDR1 SGHTA and CDR2 FQGNSA come from the germline V gene. V was clipped by 4 bases and J by 6 bases, with 19 bases between them. The CDR3 DNA sequence: TGTGCCAGCAGCTCACTACAGGGATGGCTGGGCGAGCAGTACTTC. Amino acids: CASSSLQGWLGEQYF.

The genes are TRBV12-5 and TRBJ1-4, with D possibly being TRBD1 (6 bases). The V gene's germline CDR1 is LGHNT and CDR2 FRNRAP. The CDR3 has 16 residues. Trimming removed 4 bases at V and 8 bases at J, with 20 bases between. CDR3 in DNA: TGTGCTAGTGGTTCAACCAAACAGGGAGGGGAAGAAAAACTGTTTTTT. Its protein is CASGSTKQGGEEKLFF.

The chain joins TRBV5-5 to TRBJ1-1, with D maybe TRBD1 (6 bases). V lost 0 bases and J lost 0, with 12 bases in between. The CDR3 is 16 amino acids. CDR1 is SGHKS, CDR2 YYEKEE, per germline (reference sequence). CDR3 sequence (DNA): TGTGCCAGCAGCTTGGTTGGACAGTACATGAACACTGAAGCTTTCTTT. Translated: CASSLVGQYMNTEAFF.

CDR3 DNA sequence: TGTGCCAGCAGCGTAGAGGGGAGCAGGTACACGGATACGCAGTATTTT. Translating gives CASSVEGSRYTDTQYF. V usage is TRBV9 and J usage is TRBJ2-3; D might be TRBD1 or TRBD2, each matching 5 bases. The CDR3 is 16 residues long. Per germline, CDR1 SGDLS and CDR2 YYNGEE. V shed 0 bases and J shed 6 bases, with 17 bases lying between them.

The J gene is TRBJ1-2, the V gene TRBV10-3; 7 bases agree with TRBD1. The ends lost 0 bases at V and 4 bases at J; junction bases unmatched: 5. Germline CDR1 is ENHRY and CDR2 is SYGVKD. This CDR3 has 15 residues. The CDR3: CAISESRDSIYGYTF. The DNA of the CDR3 is TGTGCCATCAGTGAGTCTCGGGACAGTATCTATGGCTACACCTTC.

About this clone itself: One end of the junction varies from germline; a read error may be responsible. Other DNA sequences in this sample translate to the same CDR3. This rearrangement joins TRBV27 to TRBJ2-5; D is uncertain. CDR1 is MNHEY and CDR2 is SMNVEV in the germline V gene (reference sequence). The CDR3 length is 13 residues. CDR3 DNA sequence: TGTGCCAGCAGTCTATCCTTACAAGAGACCCAGTACTTC. This translates into CASSLSLQETQYF.

The chain couples TRBV5-1 to TRBJ2-1, with 9 bases that match TRBD2. Germline V lookup: CDR1 SGHRS, CDR2 YFSETQ. The CDR3 covers 15 residues. The trim removed 0 bases at V and 5 bases at J, leaving 3 bases unmatched. The CDR3 loop is CASSLGLAGHNEQFF. Written as DNA, the CDR3 is TGCGCCAGCAGCTTGGGGCTAGCGGGGCACAATGAGCAGTTCTTC.

The rearrangement uses TRBV5-8 and TRBJ2-3; 7 nucleotides align to TRBD2. The length of the CDR3 is 15 residues. V was clipped by 2 bases and J by 0 bases; unmatched bases: 3. Germline CDR1 is SGHTS and CDR2 is YDEGEE. CDR3 region: CASSFGEGSTDTQYF. CDR3 DNA sequence: TGTGCCAGCAGCTTTGGGGAGGGGAGCACAGATACGCAGTATTTT.

The rearrangement links TRBV28 to TRBJ2-1; D is unclear. Germline-derived CDR1 and CDR2 are MDHEN and SYDVKM. The CDR3 is 13 residues long. The V end lost 7 bases, the J end lost 6 bases, and 13 bases lay between the germline ends. CDR3 residues: CASTEGNVNEQFF. The CDR3 nucleotides read TGTGCCAGCACTGAAGGGAACGTCAATGAGCAGTTCTTC.

The chain is built from TRBV9 and TRBJ2-3, with TRBD2 identical over 8 bases. The CDR3 covers 16 residues. V gave up 1 base and J gave up 2 bases; unmatched junction bases: 6. Per germline, CDR1 SGDLS and CDR2 YYNGEE. The CDR3 is CASSVRAGDYTDTQYF. The CDR3 DNA is TGTGCCAGCAGCGTAAGAGCGGGGGACTACACAGATACGCAGTATTTT.

The chain combines TRBV2 with TRBJ2-1, with D perhaps matching TRBD1 (5 bases). Germline CDR1 reads SNHLY; CDR2 reads FYNNEI. Deletions cut 7 bases from V and 4 bases from J, with 14 bases between. The CDR3 length is 14 residues. CDR3 amino acids: CASTDMGQYNEQFF. CDR3 sequence (DNA): TGTGCCAGCACCGACATGGGGCAATACAATGAGCAGTTCTTC.